This note documents a single T cell receptor (beta chain) sequence. What it binds is unknown. The data stem from a study of post-analysis software for immune sequencing data. Study-wide background: Patients had relapsing-remitting, secondary progressive or progressive-relapsing multiple sclerosis; some lacked subtype. Broader study findings: Four or five TRBV segments were significantly more frequent in patients than in controls. TRBV5-6, TRBV5-1 and TRBV20-1 were among these segments. Compared with controls, patients showed significantly lower normalized Chao1 diversity. F measure clustering grouped samples strongly by preparation batch.

Incorporated into the TCR beta cDNA libraries were unique molecular identifiers, which served to reduce PCR and sequencing biases. With roughly 0.85 to 11 million T cells as the source, a few hundred thousand cDNA molecules resulted. In TCRdb, the PCR reads were re-called with MiXCR into one record per CDR3 protein. The sample has hundreds of thousands of distinct CDR3 sequences; 25% to 30% are singletons. The germline V and J ends were trimmed by 1 base and 6 bases, with 13 bases remaining between them. CDR3 length: 15 amino acids. From germline, CDR1 is SGHTA and CDR2 FQGNSA. The TCR originated in a girl between 5 and 17 years old with multiple sclerosis. J is TRBJ2-1 and V is TRBV7-2; D might be TRBD2 (5 bases). Sequencing was carried out using blood. This CDR3 reads CASSLGRGRCNEQFF. DNA of the CDR3: TGTGCCAGCAGCTTAGGGCGCGGGCGTTGCAATGAGCAGTTCTTC.